This passage covers 17 T cell receptor beta chains from one sample sequenced in a study of cytomegalovirus exposure and HLA in healthy donors. A multiplex PCR was run with 60 Vbeta primers and 13 Jbeta primers. TCRdb's copy holds only in-frame clones and misses some; the assay was immunoSEQ multiplex PCR. The sample lists about 140,000 clones; roughly 70% were seen once. The specimen sequenced was PBMCs. These receptors were taken from a human donor in good health.

The chain joins TRBV5-1 to TRBJ2-1, with D possibly TRBD2 on 5 matching bases. The CDR3 length is 13 residues. Germline V CDR1 and CDR2: SGHRS, YFSETQ. The V end lost 1 base, the J end lost 5 bases, and 7 bases lay between the germline ends. The CDR3 region is CASSLSADNEQFF. The CDR3 nucleotides are TGCGCCAGCAGCTTGTCAGCGGACAATGAGCAGTTCTTC.

The CDR3 nucleotides are TGTGCCAGCAGTTACTCGGTGACAGGGGGCCTCTATGGCTACACCTTC. Protein sequence: CASSYSVTGGLYGYTF. The genes are TRBV6-5 and TRBJ1-2; TRBD1 aligns across 10 bases. The CDR3 is made up of 16 amino acids. Germline V gene sequence: CDR1 MNHEY, CDR2 SVGAGI. V dropped 0 bases and J dropped 4; count of bases not matched to a gene: 5.

This chain uses TRBV4-2 with TRBJ1-4; the D is unclear. The CDR3 covers 15 residues. The V gene's germline CDR1 is LGHNA and CDR2 YNFKEQ. V gave up 1 base and J gave up 7 bases, with 13 bases separating them. The CDR3 spells CASSQVSKGGEKLFF. As DNA, the CDR3 is TGTGCCAGCAGCCAAGTCTCCAAGGGAGGTGAAAAACTGTTTTTT.

The J gene is TRBJ1-2, the V gene TRBV6-1; D remains unclear. The CDR3 loop spans 16 amino acids. The V end was cut by 2 bases, the J end by 2 bases, with 15 bases between. In germline, CDR1 is MNHNS, CDR2 SASEGT. CDR3 loop: CASSEISSQANYGYTF. As DNA, the CDR3 is TGTGCCAGCAGTGAAATTAGTTCCCAGGCCAACTATGGCTACACCTTC.

The chain is built from TRBV15 and TRBJ2-7; 7 bases match TRBD2. Trimming removed 2 bases from V and 0 bases from J; junction bases left unmatched: 4. This CDR3 comprises 15 residues. The V gene's germline CDR1 is LNHNV and CDR2 YYDKDF (reference sequence). The DNA for the CDR3 is TGTGCCACCAGCAGATCTAGCGGTTCCTCCTACGAGCAGTACTTC. It yields the protein CATSRSSGSSYEQYF.

The chain carries TRBV7-9 and TRBJ2-5, with 8 bases that match TRBD1. This CDR3 has 15 amino acids. CDR1 is SEHNR and CDR2 is FQNEAQ in the germline V gene (reference sequence). Trimming took 5 bases from V and 1 from J; bases not matched to a gene: 6. The CDR3 loop is CASSTRTGSQETQYF. The CDR3 DNA reads TGTGCCAGCAGCACTCGGACAGGGTCCCAAGAGACCCAGTACTTC.

This rearrangement joins TRBV11-3 to TRBJ1-1, with D hard to call. The germline V gene has CDR1 SGHNT and CDR2 YENEEA. The V end lost 0 bases, the J end lost 2 bases, and 4 bases lay between the germline ends. The CDR3 is 13 residues long. CDR3 bases: TGTGCCAGCAGCTTAGATCTCAACACTGAAGCTTTCTTT. Protein: CASSLDLNTEAFF. The whole variable domain, remainder taken from reference TRBV11-3 and TRBJ1-1, is EAGVVQSPRYKIIEKKQPVAFWCNPISGHNTLYWYLQNLGQGPELLIRYENEEAVDDSQLPKDRFSAERLKGVDSTLKIQPAELGDSAVYLCASSLDLNTEAFFGQGTRLTVV.

V usage is TRBV6-5 and J usage is TRBJ1-1; D is perhaps TRBD1 (6 bases). Germline loops: CDR1 MNHEY, CDR2 SVGAGI. CDR3 length: 13 amino acids. The ends were cut back, 8 bases at V and 1 base at J, with 11 bases in the middle. The CDR3: CASYRAKNTEAFF. Here the CDR3 DNA reads TGTGCCAGCTACAGGGCGAAGAACACTGAAGCTTTCTTT.

DNA of the CDR3: TGTGCCAGCCGTGCTAGCAGCTACAATGAGCAGTTCTTC. It translates to CASRASSYNEQFF. This chain connects TRBV6-5 to TRBJ2-1; a possible D gene is TRBD2 (5 bases). Trimming removed 8 bases from V and 3 bases from J, with 11 bases in between. The germline V gene has CDR1 MNHEY and CDR2 SVGAGI. This CDR3 spans 13 amino acids.

The J gene is TRBJ2-3, the V gene TRBV15; no clear D gene. In germline, CDR1 is LNHNV, CDR2 YYDKDF (reference sequence). V lost 1 base, J lost 2 bases, and 10 bases lay in between. The length of the CDR3 is 15 residues. For the CDR3, the DNA is TGTGCCACCAGCAGAGGAGGCGGAACCACAGATACGCAGTATTTT. It yields the protein CATSRGGGTTDTQYF.

The J gene is TRBJ2-7, the V gene TRBV6-5; D is uncertain. Between the trimmed V and J ends, which lost 4 bases and 2 bases, there was a span of 9 bases. This CDR3 has 13 amino acids. The germline V gene encodes CDR1 MNHEY and CDR2 SVGAGI. In DNA, the CDR3 is TGTGCCAGCAGTTCCGCCGCTACCTACGAGCAGTACTTC. This encodes CASSSAATYEQYF.

This clone was detected only a few times. This chain links TRBV2 with TRBJ2-3; 15 nucleotides match TRBD2. There are 18 residues in the CDR3. J was trimmed by 1 base and V by 6 bases; bases with no gene match: 8. The germline gives CDR1 SNHLY, CDR2 FYNNEI. The CDR3 bases are TGTGCCAGCAGCCCCAGGACTAGCGGGAGGGCCGGCACAGATACGCAGTATTTT. It codes for CASSPRTSGRAGTDTQYF. The complete variable domain, with remaining parts taken from reference TRBV2 and TRBJ2-3, reads EPEVTQTPSHQVTQMGQEVILRCVPISNHLYFYWYRQILGQKVEFLVSFYNNEISEKSEIFDDQFSVERPDGSNFTLKIRSTKLEDSAMYFCASSPRTSGRAGTDTQYFGPGTRLTVL.

The genes are TRBV5-4 and TRBJ1-1; 9 bases line up with TRBD1. Losses at the gene ends were 7 bases for V and 5 bases for J; bases not matched to a gene: 9. This CDR3 spans 14 amino acids. Looked up from germline, CDR1 is SGHNT and CDR2 is YYREEE (reference sequence). In nucleotides, the CDR3 is TGTGCCAGCCCCTCAGGACAGGGGAGTACTGAAGCTTTCTTT. It codes for CASPSGQGSTEAFF.

V is TRBV5-1 and J is TRBJ1-5, with 12 bases aligning to TRBD1. The ends lost 4 bases at V and 7 bases at J; junction bases unmatched: 9. CDR3 length: 16 residues. Germline V gene lookup returns CDR1 SGHRS and CDR2 YFSETQ. CDR3 DNA: TGCGCCAGCAGCCCGGGGGACAGGGGGCAGTGGCAGCCCCAGCATTTT. This translates into CASSPGDRGQWQPQHF.

This sequence joins TRBV19 and TRBJ1-5, with TRBD1 matching over 9 bases. The germline gives CDR1 LNHDA, CDR2 SQIVND (reference sequence). Losses at the gene ends were 5 bases for V and 2 bases for J; bases not matched to a gene: 4. The CDR3 contains 15 residues. This chain's CDR3 is CASSEDRGGNQPQHF. DNA for the CDR3: TGTGCCAGTAGTGAGGACAGGGGTGGCAATCAGCCCCAGCATTTT.

This clone was counted between two and nine times. The gene calls are TRBV27 and TRBJ2-7, with 11 nucleotides matching TRBD2. J was trimmed by 2 bases and V by 0 bases; bases with no gene match: 3. The CDR3 is 16 residues long. From germline, CDR1 is MNHEY and CDR2 SMNVEV (reference sequence). In DNA form, the CDR3 reads TGTGCCAGCAGTTTATCAGGGACTAGCGGCCCCTACGAGCAGTACTTC. Translated, it gives CASSLSGTSGPYEQYF.

The rearrangement uses TRBV4-1 and TRBJ2-3; 8 bases match TRBD1. The CDR3 is 16 residues long. Germline values: CDR1 MGHRA, CDR2 YSYEKL. With 1 base clipped from V and 2 bases from J, the junction kept 5 bases outside the gene matches. Here the CDR3 reads CASSQGGQGLTDTQYF. The CDR3 DNA is TGCGCCAGCAGCCAAGGCGGACAGGGCCTCACAGATACGCAGTATTTT.